The T cell receptor beta chain under discussion was sequenced for a study of blood T cell repertoires in COVID-19. Study-wide background: Acute-phase and convalescent COVID-19 samples originated in the United States, Italy and Spain. Sources were T cells, B-cell-depleted T cells, or PBMCs; the material itself was cDNA or gDNA.

As originally analysed: Counts of nucleated cells, estimated from reference gene primer amplification, were obtained. Sequenced by immunoSEQ multiplex PCR; TCRdb stores in-frame clones only, minus some. From that table come the V and J calls and clone size; the DNA was used to work out D and trimming. The sample records tens of thousands of clones, around 86% being singletons. With 5 bases removed from V and 3 bases from J, the gap between germline ends came to 20 bases. CDR3 length: 16 residues. CDR1 and CDR2 (germline): SGHNT, YYREEE (reference sequence). This clone has only a few counts. This chain joins TRBV5-4 and TRBJ1-1; D unclear. The sample comprised peripheral blood. This clonotype originated in a human donor in a cohort sampled during active COVID-19. In DNA form, the CDR3 reads TGTGCCAGCAGTCGATTCGAGGTCTCGGTGGACACTGAAGCTTTCTTT. Translation: CASSRFEVSVDTEAFF.